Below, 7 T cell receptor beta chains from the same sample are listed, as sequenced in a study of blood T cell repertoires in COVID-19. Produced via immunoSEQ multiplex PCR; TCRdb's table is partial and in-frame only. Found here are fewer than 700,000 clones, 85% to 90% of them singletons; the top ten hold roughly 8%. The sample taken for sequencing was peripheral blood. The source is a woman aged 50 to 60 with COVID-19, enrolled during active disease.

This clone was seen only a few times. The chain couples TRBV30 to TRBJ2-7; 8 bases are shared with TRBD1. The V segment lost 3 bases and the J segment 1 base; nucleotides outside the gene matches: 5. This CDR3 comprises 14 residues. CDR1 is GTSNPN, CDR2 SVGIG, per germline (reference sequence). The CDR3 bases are TGTGCCTGGAGCCGGGACAGGTCGTCCTACGAGCAGTACTTC. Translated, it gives CAWSRDRSSYEQYF.

CDR3 in amino acids: CASSLDRAQYF. DNA for the CDR3: TGTGCCAGCAGCCTAGACAGGGCCCAGTACTTC. V is TRBV5-6 and J is TRBJ2-7; TRBD1 matches 7 bases. The V and J ends lost 4 bases and 10 bases, in that order; junction bases with no gene match: 5. Germline V gives CDR1 SGHDT, CDR2 YYEEEE. CDR3 length: 11 residues.

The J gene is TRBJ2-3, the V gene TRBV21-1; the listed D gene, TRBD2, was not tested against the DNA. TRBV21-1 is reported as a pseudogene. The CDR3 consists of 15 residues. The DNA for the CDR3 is TGTGCCAGCAGCTCCACCGAAGGAGGAGCAGATACGCAGTATTTT. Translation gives CASSSTEGGADTQYF.

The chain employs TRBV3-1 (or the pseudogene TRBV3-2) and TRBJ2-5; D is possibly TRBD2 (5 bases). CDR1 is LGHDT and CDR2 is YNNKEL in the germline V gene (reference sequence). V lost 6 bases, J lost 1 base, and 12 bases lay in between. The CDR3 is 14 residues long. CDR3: CASSQRTSQETQYF. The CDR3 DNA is TGTGCCAGCAGTCAGCGGACCAGCCAAGAGACCCAGTACTTC.

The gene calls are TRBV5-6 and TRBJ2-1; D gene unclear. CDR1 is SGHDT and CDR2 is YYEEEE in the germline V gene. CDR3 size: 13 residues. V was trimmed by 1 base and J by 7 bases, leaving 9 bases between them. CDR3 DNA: TGTGCCAGCAGCTTGTACATTGAAAATGAGCAGTTCTTC. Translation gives CASSLYIENEQFF.

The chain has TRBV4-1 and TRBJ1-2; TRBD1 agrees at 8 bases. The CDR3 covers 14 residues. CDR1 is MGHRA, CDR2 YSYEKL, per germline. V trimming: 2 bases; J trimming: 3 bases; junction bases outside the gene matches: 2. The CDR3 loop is CASSQPGQDYGYTF. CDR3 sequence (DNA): TGCGCCAGCAGCCAACCGGGACAGGACTATGGCTACACCTTC.

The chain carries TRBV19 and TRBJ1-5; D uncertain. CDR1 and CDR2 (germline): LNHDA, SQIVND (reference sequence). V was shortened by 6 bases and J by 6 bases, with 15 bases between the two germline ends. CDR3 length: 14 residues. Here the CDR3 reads CASRQAGVGQPQHF. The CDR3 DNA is TGTGCCAGTAGGCAGGCCGGGGTCGGTCAGCCCCAGCATTTT.